This entry describes one T cell receptor (beta chain). Its specificity is not known. This sample is part of a study of T cell repertoires in cytomegalovirus infection. Study as a whole: CMV epitopes, recently identified HLA-C-restricted and well-studied HLA-B-restricted, were used. Matching HLA type and CMV infection were both indicated by public TCR beta signatures.

TCRdb fed the reads into MiXCR, producing one record per CDR3 protein. Here the sample spans 650,000 to 900,000 distinct CDR3 sequences, around 29% being singletons. Germline CDR1 PRHDT, CDR2 FYEKMQ (reference sequence). J was trimmed by 4 bases and V by 5 bases; bases with no gene match: 12. The CDR3 is 16 amino acids. Study-wide findings and caveats: The ex vivo response was dominated by HLA-C-restricted CMV-specific TCR beta clonotypes. Accumulated public TCR beta family frequency recognized individuals carrying CMV together with the relevant HLA.

The specimen was cultured CD8+ T cells from PBMCs, collected from culture after CMV antigen stimulation. V gene TRBV13 combines with J gene TRBJ1-2; 8 nucleotides match TRBD1. The clonotype comes from a human donor in good health (CMV status not recorded). Some clones in this sample may be carry-over from other donors' samples. The CDR3 nucleotides read TGTGCCAGCAGCCCTGGATCAGGGGGCCGCGTCTATGGCTACACCTTC. Protein product: CASSPGSGGRVYGYTF.